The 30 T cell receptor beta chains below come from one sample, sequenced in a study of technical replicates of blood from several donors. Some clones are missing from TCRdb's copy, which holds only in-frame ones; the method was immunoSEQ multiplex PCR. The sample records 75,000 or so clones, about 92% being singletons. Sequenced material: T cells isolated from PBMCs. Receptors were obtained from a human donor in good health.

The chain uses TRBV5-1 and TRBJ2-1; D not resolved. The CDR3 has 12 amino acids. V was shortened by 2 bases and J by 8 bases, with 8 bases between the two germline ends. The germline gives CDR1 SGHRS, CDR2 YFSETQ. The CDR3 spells CASSFPGDEQFF. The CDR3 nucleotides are TGCGCCAGCAGCTTCCCGGGTGATGAGCAGTTCTTC. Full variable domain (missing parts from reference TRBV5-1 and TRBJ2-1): KAGVTQTPRYLIKTRGQQVTLSCSPISGHRSVSWYQQTPGQGLQFLFEYFSETQRNKGNFPGRFSGRQFSNSRSEMNVSTLELGDSALYLCASSFPGDEQFFGPGTRLTVL.

CDR3 DNA: TGCGCCAGCAGCTTATTCACGGGGTATGAAGCTTTCTTT. Translation gives CASSLFTGYEAFF. The chain is built from TRBV5-1 and TRBJ1-1; D gene ambiguous. This CDR3 region has 13 residues. V was shortened by 2 bases and J by 7 bases, with 12 bases between the two germline ends. Per the germline V gene, CDR1 is SGHRS and CDR2 is YFSETQ.

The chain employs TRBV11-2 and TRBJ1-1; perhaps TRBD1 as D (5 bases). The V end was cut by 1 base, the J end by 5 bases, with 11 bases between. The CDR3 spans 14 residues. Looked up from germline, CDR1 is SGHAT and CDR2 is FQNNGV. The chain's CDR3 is CASSLGREVTEAFF. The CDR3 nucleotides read TGTGCCAGCAGCTTAGGCAGGGAGGTGACTGAAGCTTTCTTT.

The CDR3 sequence is CASSRMGPFGTDTQYF. In nucleotides, the CDR3 is TGTGCCAGCAGCCGAATGGGCCCCTTTGGCACAGATACGCAGTATTTT. The rearrangement joins TRBV2 to TRBJ2-3; D is unclear. The germline V gene encodes CDR1 SNHLY and CDR2 FYNNEI. The germline V and J ends were trimmed by 6 bases and 1 base, with 17 bases remaining between them. CDR3 length equals 16 residues. The variable domain in full, with the rest retrieved from reference TRBV2 and TRBJ2-3, is EPEVTQTPSHQVTQMGQEVILRCVPISNHLYFYWYRQILGQKVEFLVSFYNNEISEKSEIFDDQFSVERPDGSNFTLKIRSTKLEDSAMYFCASSRMGPFGTDTQYFGPGTRLTVL.

CDR3 sequence (DNA): TGTGCCATCAGTTCCTCAGGCGTGGACACCGGGGAGCTGTTTTTT. This encodes CAISSSGVDTGELFF. The chain recombines TRBV10-3 with TRBJ2-2, with D hard to call. The ends were cut back, 5 bases at V and 3 bases at J, with 13 bases in the middle. The CDR3 contains 15 residues. CDR1 is ENHRY and CDR2 is SYGVKD in the germline V gene.

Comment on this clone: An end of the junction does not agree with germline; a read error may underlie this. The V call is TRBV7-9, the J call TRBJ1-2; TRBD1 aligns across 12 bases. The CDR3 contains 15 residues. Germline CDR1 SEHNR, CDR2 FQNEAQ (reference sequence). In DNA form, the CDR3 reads TGTGCCAGCATCTTAGGGACAGGGGGCGACTATGGCTACACCTTC. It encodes CASILGTGGDYGYTF.

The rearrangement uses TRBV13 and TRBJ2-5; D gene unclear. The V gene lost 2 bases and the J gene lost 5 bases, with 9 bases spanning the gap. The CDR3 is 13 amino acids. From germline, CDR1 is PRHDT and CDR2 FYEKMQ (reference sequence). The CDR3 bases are TGTGCCAGCAGCTTAAGCGTACGCGAGACCCAGTACTTC. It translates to CASSLSVRETQYF.

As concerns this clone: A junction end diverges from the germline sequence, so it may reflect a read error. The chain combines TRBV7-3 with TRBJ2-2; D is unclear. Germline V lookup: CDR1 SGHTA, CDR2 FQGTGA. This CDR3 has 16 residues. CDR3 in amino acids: CASSLTPRPDTGELFF. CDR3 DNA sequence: TGTGCCAGCAGCCTAACGCCGAGGCCCGACACCGGGGAGCTGTTTTTT.

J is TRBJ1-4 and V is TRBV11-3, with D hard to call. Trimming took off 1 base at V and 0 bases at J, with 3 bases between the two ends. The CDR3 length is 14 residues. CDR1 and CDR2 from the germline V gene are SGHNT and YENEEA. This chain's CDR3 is CASSLAATNEKLFF. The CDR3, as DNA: TGTGCCAGCAGCTTAGCCGCAACTAATGAAAAACTGTTTTTT.

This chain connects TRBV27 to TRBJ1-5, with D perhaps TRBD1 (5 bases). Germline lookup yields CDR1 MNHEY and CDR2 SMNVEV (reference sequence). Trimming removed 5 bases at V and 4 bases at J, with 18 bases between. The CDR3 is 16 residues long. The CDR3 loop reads CASSPLGALGNQPQHF. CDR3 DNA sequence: TGTGCCAGCAGTCCGCTAGGGGCTTTGGGAAATCAGCCCCAGCATTTT.

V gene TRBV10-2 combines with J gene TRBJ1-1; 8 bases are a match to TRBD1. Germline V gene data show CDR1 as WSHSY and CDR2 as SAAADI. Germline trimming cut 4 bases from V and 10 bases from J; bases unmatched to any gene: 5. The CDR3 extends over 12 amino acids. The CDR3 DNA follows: TGCGCCAGCAGTGTACAGGGGGAAGGAGCTTTCTTT. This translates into CASSVQGEGAFF.

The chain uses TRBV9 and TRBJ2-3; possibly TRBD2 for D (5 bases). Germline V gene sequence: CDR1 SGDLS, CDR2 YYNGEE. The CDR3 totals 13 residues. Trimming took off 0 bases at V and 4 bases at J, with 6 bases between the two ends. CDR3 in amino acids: CASSVARADTQYF. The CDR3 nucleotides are TGTGCCAGCAGCGTAGCGAGGGCAGATACGCAGTATTTT.

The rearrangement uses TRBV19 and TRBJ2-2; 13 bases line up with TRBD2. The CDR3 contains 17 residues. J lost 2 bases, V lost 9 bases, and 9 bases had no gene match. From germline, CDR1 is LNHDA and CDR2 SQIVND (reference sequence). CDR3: CASHSWTSGSNTGELFF. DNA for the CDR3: TGTGCCAGCCATTCTTGGACTAGCGGGAGCAACACCGGGGAGCTGTTTTTT.

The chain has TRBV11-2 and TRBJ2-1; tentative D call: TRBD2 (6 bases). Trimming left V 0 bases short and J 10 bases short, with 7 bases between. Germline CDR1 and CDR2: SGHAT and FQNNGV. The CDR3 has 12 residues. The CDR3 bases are TGTGCCAGCAGCTTAGAAGGGAGGGAGCAGTTCTTC. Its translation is CASSLEGREQFF.

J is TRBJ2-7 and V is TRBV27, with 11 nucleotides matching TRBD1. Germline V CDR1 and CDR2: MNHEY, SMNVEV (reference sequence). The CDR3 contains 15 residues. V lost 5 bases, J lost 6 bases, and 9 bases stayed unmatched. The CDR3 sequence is CASSPSDRGHSEQYF. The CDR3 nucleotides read TGTGCCAGCAGTCCCTCGGACAGGGGGCATAGCGAGCAGTACTTC.

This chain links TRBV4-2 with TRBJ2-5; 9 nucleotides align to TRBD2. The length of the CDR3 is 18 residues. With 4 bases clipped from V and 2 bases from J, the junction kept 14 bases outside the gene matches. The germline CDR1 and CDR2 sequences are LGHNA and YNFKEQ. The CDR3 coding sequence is TGTGCCAGCAGCCCCCGCGCTAGCGGGAAGGTGGGGCAAGAGACCCAGTACTTC. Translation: CASSPRASGKVGQETQYF.

This chain's CDR3 is CASSIREGTEAFF. DNA for the CDR3: TGTGCCAGCTCCATCAGGGAGGGCACTGAAGCTTTCTTT. The J gene is TRBJ1-1, the V gene TRBV6-4; tentatively, D is TRBD1 (5 bases). The ends were cut back, 8 bases at V and 4 bases at J, with 14 bases in the middle. Germline-derived CDR1 and CDR2 are MRHNA and SNTAGT. The CDR3 runs 13 residues.

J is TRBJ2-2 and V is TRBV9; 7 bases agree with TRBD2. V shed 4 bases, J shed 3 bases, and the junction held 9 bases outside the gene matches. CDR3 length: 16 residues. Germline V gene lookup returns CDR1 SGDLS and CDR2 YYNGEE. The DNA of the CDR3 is TGTGCCAGCAGCCCGCTGGGGGACTACCACACCGGGGAGCTGTTTTTT. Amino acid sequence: CASSPLGDYHTGELFF. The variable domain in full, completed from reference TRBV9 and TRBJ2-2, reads DSGVTQTPKHLITATGQRVTLRCSPRSGDLSVYWYQQSLDQGLQFLIQYYNGEERAKGNILERFSAQQFPDLHSELNLSSLELGDSALYFCASSPLGDYHTGELFFGEGSRLTVL.

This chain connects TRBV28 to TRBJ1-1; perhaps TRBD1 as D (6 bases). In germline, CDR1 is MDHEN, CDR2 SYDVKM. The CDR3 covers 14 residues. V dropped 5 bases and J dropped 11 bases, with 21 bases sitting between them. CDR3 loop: CASSKTIYREVAFF. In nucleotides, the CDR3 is TGTGCCAGCAGTAAAACTATCTACAGGGAAGTGGCTTTCTTT.

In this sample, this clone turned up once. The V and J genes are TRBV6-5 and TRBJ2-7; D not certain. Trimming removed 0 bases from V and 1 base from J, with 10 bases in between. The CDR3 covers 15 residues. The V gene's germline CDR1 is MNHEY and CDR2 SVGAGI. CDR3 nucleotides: TGTGCCAGCAGTTACTCTTTCGGCGGATCCTACGAGCAGTACTTC. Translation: CASSYSFGGSYEQYF.

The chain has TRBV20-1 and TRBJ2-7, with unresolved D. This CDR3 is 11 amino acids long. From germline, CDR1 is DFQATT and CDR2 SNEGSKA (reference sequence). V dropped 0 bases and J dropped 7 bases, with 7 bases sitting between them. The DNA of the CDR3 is TGCAGTGCTAGAGATTCCCGGGAGCAGTACTTC. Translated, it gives CSARDSREQYF.

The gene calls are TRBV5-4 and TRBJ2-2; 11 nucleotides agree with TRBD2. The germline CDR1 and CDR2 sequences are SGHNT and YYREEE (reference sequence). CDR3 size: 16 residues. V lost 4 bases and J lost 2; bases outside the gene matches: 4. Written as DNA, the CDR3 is TGTGCCAGCAGCGCTGGACTAGCGGGTAACACCGGGGAGCTGTTTTTT. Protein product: CASSAGLAGNTGELFF.

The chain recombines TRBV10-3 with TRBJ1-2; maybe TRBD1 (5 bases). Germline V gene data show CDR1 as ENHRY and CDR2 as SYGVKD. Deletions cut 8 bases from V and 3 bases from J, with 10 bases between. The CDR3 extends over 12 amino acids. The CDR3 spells CAIAIQDYGYTF. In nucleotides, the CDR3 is TGTGCCATCGCCATACAGGACTATGGCTACACCTTC.

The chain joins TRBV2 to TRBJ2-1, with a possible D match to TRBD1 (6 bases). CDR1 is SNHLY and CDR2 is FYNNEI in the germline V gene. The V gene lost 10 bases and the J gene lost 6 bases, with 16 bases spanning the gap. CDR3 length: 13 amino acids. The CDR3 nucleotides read TGTGCCACCCTAGGGGACAATCTCAATGAGCAGTTCTTC. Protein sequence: CATLGDNLNEQFF.

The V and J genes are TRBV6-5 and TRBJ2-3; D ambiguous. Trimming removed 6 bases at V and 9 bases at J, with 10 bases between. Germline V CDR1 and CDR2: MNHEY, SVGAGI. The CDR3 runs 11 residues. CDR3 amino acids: CASSGGGTQYF. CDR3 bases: TGTGCCAGCAGCGGCGGTGGGACGCAGTATTTT.

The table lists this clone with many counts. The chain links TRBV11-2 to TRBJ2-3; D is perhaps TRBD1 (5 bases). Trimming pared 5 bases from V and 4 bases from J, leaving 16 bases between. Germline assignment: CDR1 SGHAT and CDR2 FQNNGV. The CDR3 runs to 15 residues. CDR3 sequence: CASSPSGFAADTQYF. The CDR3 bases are TGTGCCAGCAGCCCCTCAGGGTTTGCCGCAGATACGCAGTATTTT.

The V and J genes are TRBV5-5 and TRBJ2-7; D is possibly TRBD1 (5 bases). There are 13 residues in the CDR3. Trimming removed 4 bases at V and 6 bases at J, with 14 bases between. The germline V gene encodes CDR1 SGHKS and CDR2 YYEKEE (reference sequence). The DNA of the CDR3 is TGTGCCAGCAGCGATAGCAGGGAATTCGAGCAGTACTTC. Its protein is CASSDSREFEQYF.

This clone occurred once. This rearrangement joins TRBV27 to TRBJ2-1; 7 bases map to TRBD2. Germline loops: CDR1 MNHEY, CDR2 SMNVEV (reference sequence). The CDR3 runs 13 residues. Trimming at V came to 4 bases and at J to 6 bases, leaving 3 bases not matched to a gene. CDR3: CASSSGRGNEQFF. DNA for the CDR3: TGTGCCAGCAGTTCAGGGAGGGGCAATGAGCAGTTCTTC.

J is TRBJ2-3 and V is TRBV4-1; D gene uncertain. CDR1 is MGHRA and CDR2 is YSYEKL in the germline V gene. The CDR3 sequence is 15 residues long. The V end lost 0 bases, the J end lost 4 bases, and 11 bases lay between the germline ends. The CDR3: CASSQDHFRADTQYF. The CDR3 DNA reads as TGCGCCAGCAGCCAAGATCACTTTCGGGCAGATACGCAGTATTTT.

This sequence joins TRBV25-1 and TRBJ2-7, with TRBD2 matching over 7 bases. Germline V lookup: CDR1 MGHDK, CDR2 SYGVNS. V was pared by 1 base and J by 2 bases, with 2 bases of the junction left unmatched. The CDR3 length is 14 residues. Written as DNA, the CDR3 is TGTGCCAGCAGTGAATCGGCGGGAGCCTACGAGCAGTACTTC. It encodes CASSESAGAYEQYF.